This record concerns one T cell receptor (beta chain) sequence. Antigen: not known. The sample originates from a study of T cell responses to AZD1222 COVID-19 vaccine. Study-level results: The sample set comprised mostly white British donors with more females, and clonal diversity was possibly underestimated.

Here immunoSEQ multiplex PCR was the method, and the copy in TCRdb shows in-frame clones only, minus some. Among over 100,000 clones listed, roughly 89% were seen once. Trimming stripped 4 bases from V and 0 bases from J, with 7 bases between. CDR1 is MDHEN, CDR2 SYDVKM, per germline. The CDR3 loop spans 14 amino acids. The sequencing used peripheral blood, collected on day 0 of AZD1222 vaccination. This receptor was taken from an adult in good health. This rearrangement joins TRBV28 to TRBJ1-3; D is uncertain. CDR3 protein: CASSWTDSGNTIYF. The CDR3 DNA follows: TGTGCCAGCAGTTGGACGGACTCTGGAAACACCATATATTTT.